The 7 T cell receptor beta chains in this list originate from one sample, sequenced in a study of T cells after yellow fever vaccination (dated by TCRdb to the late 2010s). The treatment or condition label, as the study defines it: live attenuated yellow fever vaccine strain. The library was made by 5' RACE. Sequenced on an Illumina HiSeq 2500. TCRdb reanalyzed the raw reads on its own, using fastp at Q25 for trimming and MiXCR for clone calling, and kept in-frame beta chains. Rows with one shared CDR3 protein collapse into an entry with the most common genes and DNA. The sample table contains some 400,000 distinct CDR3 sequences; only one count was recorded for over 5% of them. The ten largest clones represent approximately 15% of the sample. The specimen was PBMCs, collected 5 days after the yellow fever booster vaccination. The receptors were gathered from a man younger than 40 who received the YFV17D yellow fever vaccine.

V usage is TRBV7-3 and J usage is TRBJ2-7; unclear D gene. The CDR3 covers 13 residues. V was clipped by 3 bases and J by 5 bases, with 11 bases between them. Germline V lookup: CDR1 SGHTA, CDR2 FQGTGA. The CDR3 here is CASSFQYSDEQYF. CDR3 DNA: TGTGCCAGCAGCTTTCAGTATTCGGACGAGCAGTACTTC.

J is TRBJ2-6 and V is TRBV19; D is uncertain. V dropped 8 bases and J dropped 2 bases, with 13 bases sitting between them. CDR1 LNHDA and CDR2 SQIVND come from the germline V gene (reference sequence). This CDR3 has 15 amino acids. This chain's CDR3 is CASARGGAGANVLTF. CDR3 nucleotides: TGTGCCAGTGCCAGAGGCGGAGCTGGGGCCAACGTCCTGACTTTC.

In DNA, the CDR3 is TGCAGTGCTAGAGATATCCCCGGGACCTACGGCGGCAATGAGCAGTTCTTC. Protein: CSARDIPGTYGGNEQFF. The rearrangement joins TRBV20-1 to TRBJ2-1, with D perhaps being TRBD1 or TRBD2 (5 bases each). Germline CDR1 DFQATT, CDR2 SNEGSKA (reference sequence). V lost 0 bases and J lost 6, with 21 bases in between. The CDR3 runs 17 residues.

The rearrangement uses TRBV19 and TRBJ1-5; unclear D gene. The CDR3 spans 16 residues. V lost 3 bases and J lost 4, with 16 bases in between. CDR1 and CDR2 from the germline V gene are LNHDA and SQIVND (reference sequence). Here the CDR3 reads CASSIDLGLLNQPQHF. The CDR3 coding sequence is TGTGCCAGTAGTATCGACCTTGGACTTCTGAATCAGCCCCAGCATTTT.

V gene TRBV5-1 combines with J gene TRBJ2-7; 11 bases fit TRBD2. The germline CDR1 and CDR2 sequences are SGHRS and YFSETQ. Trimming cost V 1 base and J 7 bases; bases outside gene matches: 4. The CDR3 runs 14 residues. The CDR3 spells CASSLTSGSGEQYF. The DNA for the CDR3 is TGCGCCAGCAGCTTGACTAGCGGGAGTGGTGAGCAGTACTTC.

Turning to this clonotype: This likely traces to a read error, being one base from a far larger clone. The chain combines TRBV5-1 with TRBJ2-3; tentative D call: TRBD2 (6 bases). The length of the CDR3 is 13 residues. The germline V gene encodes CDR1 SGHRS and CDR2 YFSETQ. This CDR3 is CAGSLGGADTQYF. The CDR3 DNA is TGCGCCGGCAGCTTGGGGGGTGCAGATACGCAGTATTTT.

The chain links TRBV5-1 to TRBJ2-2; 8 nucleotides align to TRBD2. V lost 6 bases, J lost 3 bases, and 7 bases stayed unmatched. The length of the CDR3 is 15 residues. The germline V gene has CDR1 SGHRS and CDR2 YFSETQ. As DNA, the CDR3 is TGCGCCAGCACCGAGCGGGAGCCGGACACCGGGGAGCTGTTTTTT. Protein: CASTEREPDTGELFF. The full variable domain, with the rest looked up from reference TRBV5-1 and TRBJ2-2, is KAGVTQTPRYLIKTRGQQVTLSCSPISGHRSVSWYQQTPGQGLQFLFEYFSETQRNKGNFPGRFSGRQFSNSRSEMNVSTLELGDSALYLCASTEREPDTGELFFGEGSRLTVL.